A selection of T cell receptor beta chains follows, all from one sample in a study of shared clonotypes between healthy human individuals. Profiled with immunoSEQ multiplex PCR; TCRdb holds only in-frame clones, not every one. The profile shows about 530,000 clones, 90% to 96% of them singletons. The sample taken for sequencing was naive CD4+ T cells sorted from blood. The receptor source for this set is a woman in her twenties or thirties in good health. Both conserved end residues are part of each CDR3. D genes are given only for firm matches. Some rows have no size entry. The others give once, few or many, or a class for an expanded clone.

J: TRBJ2-7
V: TRBV7-9
D: -
size: once
DNA: TGTGCCAGCAGCCCGGACCGCTACGAGCAGTACTTC
CDR3: CASSPDRYEQYF

J: TRBJ1-4
V: TRBV15
D: -
size: once
DNA: TGTGCCACCAGCAGAGCGAGATCAACTAATGAAAAACTGTTTTTT
CDR3: CATSRARSTNEKLFF

J: TRBJ2-7
V: TRBV19
D: TRBD2
size: -
DNA: TGTGCCAGTAGCGGCGGGAGGCCCTCCTACGAGCAGTACTTC
CDR3: CASSGGRPSYEQYF

J: TRBJ1-1
V: TRBV6-6
D: -
size: -
DNA: TGTGCCAGCAGTTACGGGGACCTGTCCGCCACTGAAGCTTTCTTT
CDR3: CASSYGDLSATEAFF

J: TRBJ1-5
V: TRBV6-1
D: TRBD1
size: -
DNA: TGTGCCAGCAGGGGACAGGGGTTAAAGCCCCAGCATTTT
CDR3: CASRGQGLKPQHF

J: TRBJ2-3
V: TRBV18
D: TRBD1
size: -
DNA: TGTGCCAGCTCACCCCCGGGACAGGGTGATACGCAGTATTTT
CDR3: CASSPPGQGDTQYF

J: TRBJ2-7
V: TRBV10-3
D: TRBD2
size: -
DNA: TGTGCCATCACGGGCGGGGGGGCCTACGAGCAGTACTTC
CDR3: CAITGGGAYEQYF

J: TRBJ2-3
V: TRBV28
D: TRBD1
size: -
DNA: TGTGCCAGCGGAACTTGGACAGGGGGCACAGATACGCAGTATTTT
CDR3: CASGTWTGGTDTQYF

J: TRBJ2-1
V: TRBV9
D: -
size: -
DNA: TGTGCCAGCAGCGTAGGGGGCGGAATCTACAATGAGCAGTTCTTC
CDR3: CASSVGGGIYNEQFF

J: TRBJ2-1
V: TRBV18
D: TRBD2
size: -
DNA: TGTGCCAGCTCACTCACTAGCGGGAGCTCCTACAATGAGCAGTTCTTC
CDR3: CASSLTSGSSYNEQFF

J: TRBJ2-6
V: TRBV27
D: -
size: once
DNA: TGTGCCAGCAGTTTCCATCAGGGGCGCTCTGGGGCCAACGTCCTGACTTTC
CDR3: CASSFHQGRSGANVLTF

J: TRBJ1-2
V: TRBV28
D: TRBD1
size: -
DNA: TGTGCCAGCAGACCAATTGACAGGGATCATGAGGGCTACACCTTC
CDR3: CASRPIDRDHEGYTF

J: TRBJ2-5
V: TRBV10-3
D: TRBD1
size: -
DNA: TGTGCCATCAGTCCGAGTGGTGAGAGGGGGCGAGAGACCCAGTACTTC
CDR3: CAISPSGERGRETQYF

J: TRBJ2-7
V: TRBV19
D: -
size: -
DNA: TGTGCCAGTAGTATAGATCACCAGAGACGTGGCGAGCAGTACTTC
CDR3: CASSIDHQRRGEQYF

J: TRBJ2-7
V: TRBV11-2
D: -
size: -
DNA: TGTGCCAGCAGCCCCTTGGCGGACTCCTACGAGCAGTACTTC
CDR3: CASSPLADSYEQYF

J: TRBJ2-2
V: TRBV6-6
D: -
size: -
DNA: TGTGCCAGCAGTCTATCTTTGATGGGCACCGGGGAGCTGTTTTTT
CDR3: CASSLSLMGTGELFF

J: TRBJ1-3
V: TRBV11-2
D: -
size: few
DNA: TGTGCCAGCAGCTTAGCGGGTGGCACCATATATTTT
CDR3: CASSLAGGTIYF

J: TRBJ1-3
V: TRBV27
D: -
size: -
DNA: TGTGCCAGCAAGAGTGCTGTTCACTCTGGAAACACCATATATTTT
CDR3: CASKSAVHSGNTIYF

J: TRBJ2-1
V: TRBV12-5
D: TRBD2
size: -
DNA: TGTGCTAGTGGTTTGGTAGTCCATGGGAGGGCTAGCGGGGACAATGAGCAGTTCTTC
CDR3: CASGLVVHGRASGDNEQFF

J: TRBJ2-3
V: TRBV6-1
D: -
size: -
DNA: TGTGCCAGCAGTGAAGCATTCCGGACAGTTATCGCAGATACGCAGTATTTT
CDR3: CASSEAFRTVIADTQYF

J: TRBJ1-5
V: TRBV2
D: -
size: -
DNA: TGTGCCAGCAGTGAGGAGGCCCTAACGGCCCAGCCCCAGCATTTT
CDR3: CASSEEALTAQPQHF

J: TRBJ2-7
V: TRBV2
D: -
size: -
DNA: TGTGCCAGCAGTCTATTCCTAGGTCAAACCTACGAGCAGTACTTC
CDR3: CASSLFLGQTYEQYF

J: TRBJ2-7
V: TRBV28
D: TRBD1
size: -
DNA: TGTGCCAGCAGTTTAACGTTTAACCGGGACAGGTTTTCCTACGAGCAGTACTTC
CDR3: CASSLTFNRDRFSYEQYF

J: TRBJ2-7
V: TRBV7-8
D: TRBD1
size: -
DNA: TGTGCCAGCAGCTTAGGTGGACAGGGGAGTAGCTACGAGCAGTACTTC
CDR3: CASSLGGQGSSYEQYF

J: TRBJ2-5
V: TRBV11-3
D: -
size: -
DNA: TGTGCCAGCAGCTTAGGAACCAAAGAGACCCAGTACTTC
CDR3: CASSLGTKETQYF

J: TRBJ2-7
V: TRBV10-3
D: -
size: -
DNA: TGTGCCATCGGGCCCAGGGGATCCTACGAGCAGTACTTC
CDR3: CAIGPRGSYEQYF

J: TRBJ2-2
V: TRBV4-1
D: TRBD2
size: -
DNA: TGCGCCAGCAGCCAACCCGTTCTAGCGGGAGCTTTGGGCGGGGAGCTGTTTTTT
CDR3: CASSQPVLAGALGGELFF

J: TRBJ2-7
V: TRBV28
D: TRBD2
size: -
DNA: TGTGCCAGCTCCCGGGGAGGGCCTTCCTACGAGCAGTACTTC
CDR3: CASSRGGPSYEQYF

J: TRBJ1-4
V: TRBV5-4
D: -
size: -
DNA: TGTGCCAGCAGCCGCACAGGAGATGAAAAACTGTTTTTT
CDR3: CASSRTGDEKLFF

J: TRBJ1-4
V: TRBV7-6
D: TRBD1
size: -
DNA: TGTGCCAGCAGCTGGGGACAGTCAAATGAAAAACTGTTTTTT
CDR3: CASSWGQSNEKLFF

J: TRBJ2-7
V: TRBV6-1
D: TRBD2
size: -
DNA: TGTGCCAGCAGTGAAGCGGGGGGGGTCTCCTACGAGCAGTACTTC
CDR3: CASSEAGGVSYEQYF

J: TRBJ2-7
V: TRBV28
D: TRBD2
size: -
DNA: TGTGCCAGCAGTTTAGCCCTAGCGGGAGTCGGCGAGCAGTACTTC
CDR3: CASSLALAGVGEQYF

J: TRBJ2-3
V: TRBV19
D: TRBD2
size: -
DNA: TGTGCCAGTACCCTAGCGGGAGTGGATACGCAGTATTTT
CDR3: CASTLAGVDTQYF

J: TRBJ2-6
V: TRBV7-3
D: -
size: -
DNA: TGTGCCAGCAGCTCCGACAGGTCGAGCGGGGCCAACGTCCTGACTTTC
CDR3: CASSSDRSSGANVLTF

J: TRBJ1-5
V: TRBV30
D: -
size: -
DNA: TGTGCCTGGAGTGTCGGCAATGGCAATCAGCCCCAGCATTTT
CDR3: CAWSVGNGNQPQHF

J: TRBJ2-7
V: TRBV11-3
D: -
size: once
DNA: TGTGCCAGCAGCTCGTCCGGGACCTATTACGAGCAGTACTTC
CDR3: CASSSSGTYYEQYF

J: TRBJ2-1
V: TRBV9
D: TRBD1
size: -
DNA: TGTGCCAGCAGCGAACAGAGACAGGGATCAGGGAATGAGCAGTTCTTC
CDR3: CASSEQRQGSGNEQFF

J: TRBJ2-3
V: TRBV2
D: -
size: -
DNA: TGTGCCAGCAGTGAGATACCACGACGAACAGGGTTTCGCCGATACACAGATACGCAGTATTTT
CDR3: CASSEIPRRTGFRRYTDTQYF

J: TRBJ2-1
V: TRBV7-2
D: -
size: -
DNA: TGTGCCAGCAGCCCCTCTAGAATTGGGTACAATGAGCAGTTCTTC
CDR3: CASSPSRIGYNEQFF

J: TRBJ2-5
V: TRBV6-5
D: TRBD2
size: -
DNA: TGTGCCAGCAGTTACTCGGTTCTTGGTAGCGGGGAGACCCAGTACTTC
CDR3: CASSYSVLGSGETQYF

J: TRBJ2-3
V: TRBV5-1
D: -
size: -
DNA: TGCGCCAGCAGCTTAGCACAGGCCACAGATACGCAGTATTTT
CDR3: CASSLAQATDTQYF

J: TRBJ1-6
V: TRBV7-9
D: TRBD1
size: -
DNA: TGTGCCAGCAGCCTCGACAGGGGAAATTCACCCCTCCACTTT
CDR3: CASSLDRGNSPLHF

J: TRBJ2-2
V: TRBV7-9
D: -
size: few
DNA: TGTGCCAGCAGCTCTCTAGGCGCCTCCGGGGAGCTGTTTTTT
CDR3: CASSSLGASGELFF

J: TRBJ2-2
V: TRBV7-6
D: -
size: -
DNA: TGTGCCAGCAGCCTGAGGATCGTCGGGGAGCTGTTTTTT
CDR3: CASSLRIVGELFF

J: TRBJ1-1
V: TRBV28
D: TRBD1
size: -
DNA: TGTGCCAGCAGTTCACCAGGACAGGGAAAAACTGAAGCTTTCTTT
CDR3: CASSSPGQGKTEAFF

J: TRBJ1-4
V: TRBV6-5
D: -
size: -
DNA: TGTGCCAGCAGTTACGTCGGAGGGGACGGTGAAAAACTGTTTTTT
CDR3: CASSYVGGDGEKLFF

J: TRBJ2-7
V: TRBV5-6
D: TRBD2
size: -
DNA: TGTGCCAGCAGCCCTAACAGCGGGAGTGAGTACGAGCAGTACTTC
CDR3: CASSPNSGSEYEQYF

J: TRBJ1-1
V: TRBV21-1
D: -
size: -
DNA: TGTGCCAGCAGCAAAGTAGGGAAAGACCAGGGGGAAACTGAAGCTTTCTTT
CDR3: CASSKVGKDQGETEAFF

J: TRBJ1-1
V: TRBV11-1
D: TRBD1
size: -
DNA: TGTGCCAGCAGCAATCGGGACAGGGGAAACACTGAAGCTTTCTTT
CDR3: CASSNRDRGNTEAFF

J: TRBJ1-4
V: TRBV28
D: -
size: once
DNA: TGTGCCAGCAGTCAGAACAGTGAAAAACTGTTTTTT
CDR3: CASSQNSEKLFF

J: TRBJ1-3
V: TRBV10-2
D: -
size: once
DNA: TGCGCCAGCAGTGAACACAGGAGCTCTGGAAACACCATATATTTT
CDR3: CASSEHRSSGNTIYF

J: TRBJ2-3
V: TRBV5-4
D: TRBD2
size: -
DNA: TGTGCCAGCAGCCCGGTGGGACTAGCGAGAGGGGCAGATACGCAGTATTTT
CDR3: CASSPVGLARGADTQYF

J: TRBJ2-1
V: TRBV6-5
D: -
size: -
DNA: TGTGCCAGTTCTCCCGGACAATACCCCGCGCAGTTCTTC
CDR3: CASSPGQYPAQFF

J: TRBJ2-1
V: TRBV2
D: -
size: -
DNA: TGTGCCAGCAGTGAAGCGACTATTCACTCTACTAATGAGCAGTTCTTC
CDR3: CASSEATIHSTNEQFF

J: TRBJ2-1
V: TRBV11-2
D: TRBD2
size: -
DNA: TGTGCCAGCAGCTTAGTTTTAGCGGGAGGCAATGAGCAGTTCTTC
CDR3: CASSLVLAGGNEQFF